The rows below give T cell receptor beta chains drawn from one sample of a study of blood T cell repertoires in COVID-19. The method was immunoSEQ multiplex PCR; TCRdb's version includes in-frame clones alone and lacks a portion of them. The sample has roughly 120,000 clones, 75% to 90% seen once. The specimen sequenced was peripheral blood. These receptors were taken from a man aged 65-85 years with active or convalescent COVID-19. The CDR3 runs from the conserved cysteine through the conserved F or W. D genes are given only for firm matches. Only part of the rows carry a size: once, few, many, or a class if the clone is expanded.

D,V,size,J,CDR3,DNA
TRBD2,TRBV6-1,.,TRBJ2-3,CASSKGPSGRTDTQYF,TGTGCCAGCAGTAAAGGTCCTAGCGGGAGAACAGATACGCAGTATTTT
.,TRBV7-3,.,TRBJ2-3,CASSLFGGLGTDTQYF,TGTGCCAGCAGCTTATTCGGCGGGTTGGGCACAGATACGCAGTATTTT
.,TRBV20-1,.,TRBJ2-3,CSASLQGISDTQYF,TGCAGTGCTAGTCTCCAGGGTATCTCAGATACGCAGTATTTT
.,TRBV5-5,.,TRBJ1-5,CASSFRDKNSNQPQHF,TGTGCCAGCAGCTTCCGGGACAAAAATAGCAATCAGCCCCAGCATTTT
.,TRBV9,.,TRBJ2-5,CASSTGHPAAAQYF,TGTGCCAGCAGCACTGGACACCCTGCCGCGGCCCAGTACTTC
.,TRBV6-5,.,TRBJ1-1,CASSYEELNTEAFF,TGTGCCAGCAGTTACGAGGAATTGAACACTGAAGCTTTCTTT
.,TRBV19,.,TRBJ2-2,CASTTGQGSAGELFF,TGTGCCAGTACCACCGGGCAGGGGAGTGCCGGGGAGCTGTTTTTT
TRBD2,TRBV5-1,.,TRBJ2-7,CASSLASGGWNEQYF,TGCGCCAGCAGCTTGGCCAGCGGGGGTTGGAACGAGCAGTACTTC
.,TRBV5-1,.,TRBJ2-5,CASCPGDSQETQYF,TGCGCCAGCTGCCCGGGAGACAGCCAAGAGACCCAGTACTTC
TRBD1,TRBV28,once,TRBJ1-1,CASRPGGRTEAFF,TGTGCCAGCAGGCCAGGGGGCCGGACTGAAGCTTTCTTT
.,TRBV3-1/TRBV3-2,.,TRBJ2-7,CASSYGTPGEQYF,TGTGCCAGCAGCTATGGGACACCCGGCGAGCAGTACTTC
.,TRBV5-1,.,TRBJ1-2,CASSPLGGDNYGYTF,TGCGCCAGCAGCCCCCTAGGTGGTGATAACTATGGCTACACCTTC
.,TRBV5-6,few,TRBJ1-2,CASSTGDYGYTF,TGTGCCAGCAGCACCGGGGACTATGGCTACACCTTC
.,TRBV5-6,.,TRBJ2-3,CASTRSTDTQYF,TGTGCCAGCACCCGTAGCACAGATACGCAGTATTTT
.,TRBV27,.,TRBJ1-3,CASSLRGLSGNTIYF,TGTGCCAGCAGTTTGAGAGGTCTCTCTGGAAACACCATATATTTT
TRBD2,TRBV2,.,TRBJ2-5,CASSDGTSGMETQYF,TGTGCCAGCAGTGATGGGACTAGCGGGATGGAGACCCAGTACTTC
.,TRBV28,.,TRBJ1-6,CASSYAPRPLHF,TGTGCCAGCAGTTACGCCCCGCGACCCCTCCACTTT
.,TRBV11-2,once,TRBJ2-7,CASSLVTDNEQYF,TGTGCCAGCAGCTTAGTTACGGACAACGAGCAGTACTTC
TRBD1,TRBV19,.,TRBJ1-1,CASTSGQGPNTEAFF,TGTGCCAGTACCAGTGGACAGGGGCCGAACACTGAAGCTTTCTTT
TRBD1,TRBV5-4,.,TRBJ2-7,CASSLAIGQGAEQYF,TGTGCCAGCAGCTTGGCGATAGGACAGGGGGCCGAGCAGTACTTC
.,TRBV6-5,.,TRBJ1-3,CASRGLSGNTIYF,TGTGCCAGCAGGGGCCTCTCTGGAAACACCATATATTTT
TRBD1,TRBV11-3,.,TRBJ2-7,CASSSRDRASYEQYF,TGTGCCAGCAGCTCCCGGGACAGGGCCTCCTACGAGCAGTACTTC
.,TRBV29-1,.,TRBJ1-1,CSGGGGGQNTEAFF,TGCAGCGGTGGGGGCGGGGGACAGAACACTGAAGCTTTCTTT
.,TRBV5-6,.,TRBJ2-3,CASSLADGATQYF,TGTGCCAGCAGCTTGGCCGATGGGGCTACGCAGTATTTT
.,TRBV5-6,.,TRBJ2-4,CASSLGDLAKNIQYF,TGTGCCAGCAGCTTGGGAGATCTAGCCAAAAACATTCAGTACTTC
TRBD1,TRBV6-5,.,TRBJ1-1,CASRHLDRAEAFF,TGTGCCAGCAGGCACCTTGACAGGGCTGAAGCTTTCTTT
.,TRBV30,.,TRBJ1-6,CAWSADPTGTLHF,TGTGCCTGGAGTGCGGACCCCACCGGGACCCTCCACTTT
TRBD1,TRBV19,.,TRBJ1-4,CASSRQGMLEEKLFF,TGTGCCAGTAGTAGACAGGGAATGTTGGAAGAAAAACTGTTTTTT
TRBD1,TRBV9,.,TRBJ1-5,CASSDRQGTPQHF,TGTGCCAGCAGCGATCGACAGGGGACGCCCCAGCATTTT
.,TRBV3-1/TRBV3-2,.,TRBJ2-1,CASSHNNEQFF,TGTGCCAGCAGCCATAACAATGAGCAGTTCTTC
TRBD1,TRBV6-6,.,TRBJ2-1,CASSYSLGQGVNEQFF,TGTGCCAGCAGTTACTCTTTAGGGCAGGGGGTCAATGAGCAGTTCTTC
.,TRBV2,.,TRBJ2-1,CASLGAKNEQFF,TGTGCCAGCCTGGGGGCTAAGAATGAGCAGTTCTTC
.,TRBV12-3/TRBV12-4,once,TRBJ2-7,CASSYSHYEQYF,TGTGCCAGCAGCTACAGTCACTACGAGCAGTACTTC
.,TRBV7-2,.,TRBJ1-1,CASSRREDPPEAFF,TGTGCCAGCAGCAGGAGAGAAGACCCACCCGAAGCTTTCTTT
.,TRBV27,.,TRBJ2-7,CASSLGTGRAYEQYF,TGTGCCAGCAGTTTGGGGACTGGCAGGGCCTACGAGCAGTACTTC
.,TRBV24-1,.,TRBJ1-1,CATSDDTAGAFF,TGTGCCACCAGTGATGACACTGCGGGAGCTTTCTTT
TRBD1,TRBV19,.,TRBJ2-7,CASGDRGSEQYF,TGTGCCAGTGGGGACAGGGGATCCGAGCAGTACTTC
TRBD1,TRBV12-3/TRBV12-4,.,TRBJ1-1,CASRRDRGPEAFF,TGTGCCAGCAGACGGGACAGGGGGCCGGAAGCTTTCTTT